This record covers a single TCR beta chain. Its specificity is unknown. Donors counted as nominally healthy when sampled, yet unrecorded immune exposures were likely. The CDR3 totals 15 residues. Trimming stripped 2 bases from V and 8 bases from J, with 18 bases between. From germline, CDR1 is SNHLY and CDR2 FYNNEI. A multiplex PCR was run with 60 Vbeta primers and 13 Jbeta primers. The method was immunoSEQ multiplex PCR; TCRdb's version includes in-frame clones alone and lacks a portion of them. The sample lists fewer than 200,000 clones, approximately 78% occurring once. These data belong to a study of cytomegalovirus exposure and HLA in healthy donors. Study-wide results and limits: An observed cluster of highly shared sequence variants was recorded as a likely sequencing artifact.

This TCR derives from a woman aged 25-40 years in good health and CMV-seropositive. The chain recombines TRBV2 with TRBJ1-2, with D maybe TRBD1 (5 bases). The specimen sequenced was PBMCs. The CDR3 loop is CASSESRQLMVGYTF. The CDR3 region has the DNA TGTGCCAGCAGTGAATCGAGACAGTTAATGGTCGGCTACACCTTC.